The 25 T cell receptor beta chains below all came from one sample that was sequenced in a study of shared clonotypes between healthy human individuals. Measured with immunoSEQ multiplex PCR; TCRdb has only the in-frame clones, and not every one. Altogether approximately 700,000 clones are present, roughly 72% being singletons, with the ten largest covering around 1.8%. The sequencing sample was made of memory CD4+ T cells sorted from blood. Subset meaning: CD45RA-negative fraction. Receptors were obtained from a woman aged 25-40 years in good health.

The chain has TRBV7-8 and TRBJ1-5; TRBD1 aligns across 8 bases. Trimming cost V 3 bases and J 7 bases; bases outside gene matches: 11. The CDR3 is 16 residues long. Germline V gene sequence: CDR1 SGHVS, CDR2 FQNEAQ. The CDR3 sequence is CASSLADRVIWQPQHF. The CDR3 coding sequence is TGTGCCAGCAGCTTGGCGGACAGGGTTATTTGGCAGCCCCAGCATTTT.

The chain joins TRBV27 to TRBJ1-5, with a possible D match to TRBD1 (6 bases). The CDR3 is 14 amino acids. Germline V gene lookup returns CDR1 MNHEY and CDR2 SMNVEV (reference sequence). The V gene lost 8 bases and the J gene lost 5 bases, with 16 bases spanning the gap. CDR3 nucleotide sequence: TGTGCCAGCCGAGACACAGGGTTCGATCAGCCCCAGCATTTT. Amino acids: CASRDTGFDQPQHF.

This clone appeared a single time. The chain links TRBV14 to TRBJ2-7; 9 bases agree with TRBD1. Germline CDR1 is SGHDN and CDR2 is FVKESK. Germline trimming cut 4 bases from V and 5 bases from J; bases unmatched to any gene: 6. The CDR3 covers 14 residues. CDR3 loop: CASSPWDRAHEQYF. In nucleotides, the CDR3 is TGTGCCAGCAGCCCGTGGGACAGGGCCCACGAGCAGTACTTC.

This clone was counted at least ten times. The V call is TRBV11-2, the J call TRBJ2-7; 8 nucleotides line up with TRBD1. The J segment lost 4 bases and the V segment lost 3 bases, leaving 5 bases of the junction unmatched. The CDR3 contains 14 residues. CDR1 SGHAT and CDR2 FQNNGV come from the germline V gene. The CDR3 spells CASSLTGVGYEQYF. Written as DNA, the CDR3 is TGTGCCAGCAGCTTGACAGGGGTAGGGTACGAGCAGTACTTC.

The J gene is TRBJ1-5, the V gene TRBV5-1, with no clear D. V dropped 4 bases and J dropped 5 bases, with 10 bases sitting between them. The CDR3 is 13 residues long. The germline V gene encodes CDR1 SGHRS and CDR2 YFSETQ. Here the CDR3 DNA reads TGCGCCAGCAGCCCTGGGAGGGATCAGCCCCAGCATTTT. Translated, it gives CASSPGRDQPQHF.

Ten or more counts support this clone. This rearrangement joins TRBV10-1 to TRBJ2-7, with D perhaps TRBD2 (5 bases). The germline V gene has CDR1 WNHNN and CDR2 SYGVQD (reference sequence). This CDR3 spans 13 amino acids. V gave up 6 bases and J gave up 1 base, with 10 bases separating them. The CDR3 protein is CASRPSGSYEQYF. For the CDR3, the DNA is TGCGCCAGCAGGCCCTCGGGGTCCTACGAGCAGTACTTC.

The chain employs TRBV15 and TRBJ2-3; perhaps TRBD2 as D (6 bases). Trimming cost V 0 bases and J 6 bases, with 19 bases left between them. The CDR3 covers 17 residues. Per germline, CDR1 LNHNV and CDR2 YYDKDF (reference sequence). This CDR3 is CATSRDSAPEGRDTQYF. The CDR3 nucleotides are TGTGCCACCAGCAGAGATAGTGCGCCGGAGGGTCGGGATACGCAGTATTTT.

The V and J genes are TRBV7-9 and TRBJ1-5; D is ambiguous. Germline-derived CDR1 and CDR2 are SEHNR and FQNEAQ (reference sequence). Trimming shortened V by 1 base and J by 4 bases, and 8 bases separated the two germline ends. CDR3 length: 14 amino acids. The CDR3 reads CASSLGQTNQPQHF. The CDR3 nucleotides are TGTGCCAGCAGCTTAGGGCAGACTAATCAGCCCCAGCATTTT.

This clone was counted a single time. The chain links TRBV15 to TRBJ2-5; D assignment may be TRBD1 or TRBD2 (5 bases each). V lost 2 bases and J lost 5, with 12 bases in between. The CDR3 runs to 14 residues. CDR1 LNHNV and CDR2 YYDKDF come from the germline V gene (reference sequence). CDR3 DNA sequence: TGTGCCACCAGCAGAATCCGAGGGGTCGAGACCCAGTACTTC. Protein product: CATSRIRGVETQYF.

The rearrangement links TRBV2 to TRBJ2-5; D is unresolved. The CDR3 extends over 12 amino acids. V dropped 3 bases and J dropped 5 bases, with 7 bases sitting between them. CDR1 and CDR2 from the germline V gene are SNHLY and FYNNEI. Written as DNA, the CDR3 is TGTGCCAGCAGTGAGGCCGTGGAGACCCAGTACTTC. Translating gives CASSEAVETQYF. Filled out from reference TRBV2 and TRBJ2-5, the complete variable domain reads EPEVTQTPSHQVTQMGQEVILRCVPISNHLYFYWYRQILGQKVEFLVSFYNNEISEKSEIFDDQFSVERPDGSNFTLKIRSTKLEDSAMYFCASSEAVETQYFGPGTRLLVL.

The chain is built from TRBV30 and TRBJ1-3, with D uncertain. Trimming took 0 bases from V and 1 from J, leaving 7 bases between them. This CDR3 spans 14 amino acids. CDR1 GTSNPN and CDR2 SVGIG come from the germline V gene (reference sequence). The CDR3 spells CAWSVGLSGNTIYF. CDR3 in DNA: TGTGCCTGGAGTGTCGGGCTATCTGGAAACACCATATATTTT.

This clone has a single count. The chain uses TRBV30 and TRBJ2-5; TRBD1 matches 7 bases. The CDR3 contains 13 residues. V lost 5 bases, J lost 9 bases, and 12 bases stayed unmatched. Germline V gene data show CDR1 as GTSNPN and CDR2 as SVGIG (reference sequence). Here the CDR3 reads CAWRPGRTGAQYF. The CDR3 DNA is TGTGCCTGGCGACCGGGCAGAACAGGGGCCCAGTACTTC.

This chain links TRBV5-1 with TRBJ2-2; no clear D gene. CDR3 size: 14 residues. Between the trimmed V and J ends, which lost 6 bases and 2 bases, there was a span of 11 bases. Per germline, CDR1 SGHRS and CDR2 YFSETQ. The CDR3 loop reads CASNGPGNTGELFF. The CDR3 nucleotides read TGCGCCAGCAACGGACCCGGAAACACCGGGGAGCTGTTTTTT.

The chain has TRBV7-9 and TRBJ1-2; D might be TRBD1 (6 bases). Trimming removed 1 base at V and 0 bases at J, with 9 bases between. Germline V gives CDR1 SEHNR, CDR2 FQNEAQ (reference sequence). The CDR3 runs to 15 residues. DNA for the CDR3: TGTGCCAGCAGCTTAGTACAGGGAGCTAACTATGGCTACACCTTC. It codes for CASSLVQGANYGYTF.

The J gene is TRBJ2-7, the V gene TRBV6-1; TRBD1 aligns across 7 bases. Losses at the gene ends were 7 bases for V and 3 bases for J; bases not matched to a gene: 3. The CDR3 sequence is 12 residues long. Germline CDR1 is MNHNS and CDR2 is SASEGT. CDR3 amino acids: CASTRDSYEQYF. The CDR3 bases are TGTGCCAGCACCAGGGACAGCTACGAGCAGTACTTC.

The rearrangement links TRBV2 to TRBJ2-1, with D perhaps given as TRBD1 or TRBD2 (7 bases each). CDR3 length: 14 residues. Trimming cost V 2 bases and J 10 bases, with 15 bases left between them. The germline gives CDR1 SNHLY, CDR2 FYNNEI. The CDR3 reads CASSERGRGGEQFF. CDR3 DNA sequence: TGTGCCAGCAGTGAACGCGGCAGGGGGGGCGAGCAGTTCTTC.

The chain joins TRBV19 to TRBJ2-5, with D tentatively TRBD2 (6 bases). The CDR3 covers 15 residues. V was trimmed by 3 bases and J by 5 bases, leaving 16 bases between them. CDR1 is LNHDA, CDR2 SQIVND, per germline (reference sequence). The CDR3 sequence is CASSMIGGIGETQYF. The CDR3 DNA is TGTGCCAGTAGTATGATCGGCGGGATCGGGGAGACCCAGTACTTC.

The V gene is TRBV4-1, the J gene TRBJ2-7; TRBD2 agrees at 7 bases. In germline, CDR1 is MGHRA, CDR2 YSYEKL. There are 15 residues in the CDR3. The V and J ends lost 1 base and 3 bases, in that order; junction bases with no gene match: 6. CDR3 coding DNA: TGCGCCAGCAGCCAAGGTCCTAGCGGCAACTACGAGCAGTACTTC. Its translation: CASSQGPSGNYEQYF.

The rearrangement joins TRBV2 to TRBJ2-5, with 11 bases identical to TRBD2. V lost 6 bases, J lost 5 bases, and 8 bases stayed unmatched. The germline V gene encodes CDR1 SNHLY and CDR2 FYNNEI. The CDR3 covers 15 residues. CDR3 amino acids: CASRRTSGSKETQYF. CDR3 DNA sequence: TGTGCCAGCAGGAGGACTAGCGGGTCCAAGGAGACCCAGTACTTC.

The rearrangement joins TRBV28 to TRBJ1-1; D uncertain. The V gene lost 5 bases and the J gene lost 7 bases, with 11 bases spanning the gap. In germline, CDR1 is MDHEN, CDR2 SYDVKM. There are 12 residues in the CDR3. CDR3 protein: CASSRAPSEAFF. The CDR3, as DNA: TGTGCCAGCAGTCGGGCCCCGAGTGAAGCTTTCTTT.

This chain links TRBV6-6 with TRBJ1-3; a weak D match, TRBD1 (5 bases). V was pared by 5 bases and J by 0 bases, with 11 bases between. The V gene's germline CDR1 is MNHNY and CDR2 SVGAGI (reference sequence). The CDR3 runs to 15 residues. The CDR3 spells CASSIGQSSGNTIYF. For the CDR3, the DNA is TGTGCCAGCAGTATTGGACAAAGCTCTGGAAACACCATATATTTT.

This clone has a single count. V usage is TRBV7-3 and J usage is TRBJ2-7, with D possibly being TRBD2 (6 bases). The germline CDR1 and CDR2 sequences are SGHTA and FQGTGA. Trimming left V 5 bases short and J 4 bases short, with 15 bases between. CDR3 size: 14 residues. CDR3: CASSTGGPEYEQYF. The CDR3 DNA reads TGTGCCAGCAGCACCGGGGGACCCGAATACGAGCAGTACTTC.

The rearrangement joins TRBV28 to TRBJ1-1, with D hard to call. CDR1 and CDR2 from the germline V gene are MDHEN and SYDVKM. The CDR3 contains 12 residues. Trimming removed 3 bases from V and 6 bases from J, with 8 bases in between. The DNA of the CDR3 is TGTGCCAGCAGTTTGAGAATTTCTGAAGCTTTCTTT. Its translation: CASSLRISEAFF.

About this clone: A far larger clone is just one base off, so this is likely a read error. The J gene is TRBJ2-7, the V gene TRBV29-1; either TRBD1 or TRBD2 may supply D (5 bases each). The CDR3 runs 14 residues. Germline-derived CDR1 and CDR2 are SQVTM and ANQGSEA. Trimming removed 6 bases at V and 2 bases at J, with 17 bases between. The CDR3 nucleotides are TGCAGCGTGGAAATCGGGACGGCTACCTACGAGCAGTACTTC. Translating gives CSVEIGTATYEQYF.

The gene calls are TRBV7-9 and TRBJ2-1; TRBD2 agrees at 10 bases. Germline CDR1 reads SEHNR; CDR2 reads FQNEAQ (reference sequence). Trimming removed 5 bases from V and 9 bases from J; junction bases left unmatched: 13. The CDR3 has 16 amino acids. CDR3 region: CASSHRRASGSVEQFF. In nucleotides, the CDR3 is TGTGCCAGCAGCCATAGACGGGCTAGCGGGAGTGTTGAGCAGTTCTTC.